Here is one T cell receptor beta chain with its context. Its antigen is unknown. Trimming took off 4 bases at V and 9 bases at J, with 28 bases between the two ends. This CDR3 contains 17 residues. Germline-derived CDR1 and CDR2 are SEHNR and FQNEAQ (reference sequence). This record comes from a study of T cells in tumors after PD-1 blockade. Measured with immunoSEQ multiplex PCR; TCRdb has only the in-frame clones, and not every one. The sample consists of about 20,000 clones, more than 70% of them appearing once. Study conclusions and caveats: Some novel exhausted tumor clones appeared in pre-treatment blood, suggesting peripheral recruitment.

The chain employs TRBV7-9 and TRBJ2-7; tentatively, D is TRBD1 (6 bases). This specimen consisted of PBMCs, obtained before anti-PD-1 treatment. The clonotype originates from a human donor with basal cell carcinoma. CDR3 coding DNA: TGTGCCAGCAGCTCAACGGTAAACGGACAGTTCGCCTCCCTGCAGTACTTC. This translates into CASSSTVNGQFASLQYF.